The rows below give T cell receptor beta chains drawn from one sample of a study of regulatory T cells in long-lasting Graves disease. Each CDR3 protein is one row after TCRdb ran MiXCR on the multiplex PCR reads. The sample holds 350,000 to 550,000 distinct CDR3 sequences, about a sixth seen once. This sample also belongs to another study, concerning T cells in Graves' hyperthyroidism and ophthalmopathy.

The sample in question was peripheral blood mononuclear cells (PBMCs), obtained at new diagnosis, from a patient treated with antithyroid drugs. The source of these receptors is a young woman with Graves disease. The CDR3 runs from the conserved cysteine through the conserved F or W. D genes are given only for firm matches. The listing skips clone size in some rows; elsewhere it reads once, few, many or a size class.

V: TRBV29-1
J: TRBJ2-6
size: -
D: -
length: 14
DNA: TGCAGCGTTGATCTAAACTCTGGGGCCAACGTCCTGACTTTC
CDR3: CSVDLNSGANVLTF

V: TRBV7-2
J: TRBJ2-6
size: many
D: -
length: 15
DNA: TGTGCCAGCAGCCACAACAGTCCTGGGGCCAACGTCCTGACTTTC
CDR3: CASSHNSPGANVLTF

V: TRBV7-9
J: TRBJ2-7
size: many
D: -
length: 10
DNA: TGTGCCAGCTCACGCTCACTTGTGGACTTC
CDR3: CASSRSLVDF

V: TRBV19
J: TRBJ1-2
size: -
D: -
length: 17
DNA: TGTGCCAGTAACCCCAAAAGTGGAGGCCTCGCTAACTATGGCTACACCTTC
CDR3: CASNPKSGGLANYGYTF

V: TRBV11-2
J: TRBJ2-5
size: many
D: -
length: 12
DNA: TGTGCCAGCAGCCGACACGGAGAGACCCAGTACTTC
CDR3: CASSRHGETQYF

V: TRBV6-1
J: TRBJ1-5
size: -
D: -
length: 13
DNA: TGTGGTATGAGCGTCGCAGCATATCAGCCCCAGCATTTT
CDR3: CGMSVAAYQPQHF

V: TRBV12-3/TRBV12-4
J: TRBJ1-6
size: -
D: TRBD1
length: 17
DNA: TGTGCCAGCAGTTATACCCCGACAGGGGCGATGGGCTCACCCCTCCACTTT
CDR3: CASSYTPTGAMGSPLHF

V: TRBV3-1
J: TRBJ1-1
size: many
D: -
length: 12
DNA: TGTGCCAGCAGCTTACAGGGTCGGGGAGCTTTCTTT
CDR3: CASSLQGRGAFF

V: TRBV7-2
J: TRBJ2-7
size: many
D: TRBD1
length: 14
DNA: TGTGCCAGCAGCATGACAGGGTCGATCTACGAGCAGTACTTC
CDR3: CASSMTGSIYEQYF

V: TRBV29-1
J: TRBJ1-1
size: once
D: TRBD1
length: 13
DNA: TGCAGCGTTGTAAAGGGGGCGGGCACTGAAGCTTTCTTT
CDR3: CSVVKGAGTEAFF

V: TRBV10-2
J: TRBJ2-4
size: few
D: -
length: 15
DNA: TGCGCCAGCAGTGAACCCCTGAGGGCCAAAAACATTCAGTACTTC
CDR3: CASSEPLRAKNIQYF

V: TRBV3-1
J: TRBJ1-1
size: many
D: -
length: 15
DNA: TGTGCCAGCAGCCAAGACGGGCGGTGGAACACTGAAGCTTTCTTT
CDR3: CASSQDGRWNTEAFF

V: TRBV5-1
J: TRBJ2-5
size: few
D: -
length: 15
DNA: TGCGCCAGCAGCTTGGGCGGGGTGTACCAAGAGACCCAGTACTTC
CDR3: CASSLGGVYQETQYF

V: TRBV30
J: TRBJ1-2
size: -
D: -
length: 11
DNA: TGTGCCTGGATGGGCAGTGAGGGCTACACCTTC
CDR3: CAWMGSEGYTF

V: TRBV7-9
J: TRBJ1-5
size: few
D: TRBD1
length: 14
DNA: TGTGCCAGCAGCAGGGGACAGTTGGGTCAGCCCCAGCATTTT
CDR3: CASSRGQLGQPQHF

V: TRBV10-3
J: TRBJ2-2
size: many
D: TRBD2
length: 18
DNA: TGTGCCATCAGTGAGTCTGGACTAGCGGGTCCGAACACCGGGGAGCTGTTTTTT
CDR3: CAISESGLAGPNTGELFF

V: TRBV6-1
J: TRBJ2-3
size: many
D: TRBD1
length: 15
DNA: TGTGCCAGCAGGGGATCGACAGGGATCGCAGATACGCAGTATTTT
CDR3: CASRGSTGIADTQYF

V: TRBV28
J: TRBJ2-7
size: many
D: TRBD1
length: 14
DNA: TGTGCCAGCAGTTCCCAGGGGACAGGGGGCGAGCAGTACTTC
CDR3: CASSSQGTGGEQYF

V: TRBV20-1
J: TRBJ2-7
size: few
D: -
length: 16
DNA: TGCAGTGCTACACCCTTAACGACTCCCACCGGCTACGAGCAGTACTTC
CDR3: CSATPLTTPTGYEQYF

V: TRBV6-5
J: TRBJ1-2
size: many
D: -
length: 16
DNA: TGTGCCAGCAGTTACTCCTCCGATGGGGGGAACTATGGCTACACCTTC
CDR3: CASSYSSDGGNYGYTF

V: TRBV2
J: TRBJ1-3
size: -
D: -
length: 18
DNA: TGTGCCAGCAGTGAAGGGCCTTTAAAAGCGGGCTCTGGAAACACCATATATTTT
CDR3: CASSEGPLKAGSGNTIYF

V: TRBV18
J: TRBJ2-3
size: many
D: TRBD2
length: 17
DNA: TGTGCCAGCTCACCACGGTCTAGCGGGAGAAGAACAGATACGCAGTATTTT
CDR3: CASSPRSSGRRTDTQYF

V: TRBV29-1
J: TRBJ1-1
size: -
D: -
length: 14
DNA: TGCAGCGGAACCCCTGTGGCGTTTAACACTGAAGCTTTCTTT
CDR3: CSGTPVAFNTEAFF

V: TRBV5-4
J: TRBJ2-1
size: many
D: TRBD2
length: 14
DNA: TGTGCCAGCAGCTTGGTGGCTAGCGGGAGTAAGCAGTTCTTC
CDR3: CASSLVASGSKQFF

V: TRBV10-2
J: TRBJ2-7
size: many
D: -
length: 16
DNA: TGCGCCAGCAGTGAATTTGGCGACTGGAAACCCTACGAGCAGTACTTC
CDR3: CASSEFGDWKPYEQYF

V: TRBV2
J: TRBJ2-7
size: many
D: -
length: 15
DNA: TGTGCCAGCAGTGAGGAACCGGGTAAACCTTACGAGCAGTACTTC
CDR3: CASSEEPGKPYEQYF

V: TRBV20-1
J: TRBJ1-5
size: -
D: TRBD1
length: 17
DNA: TGCAGTGCTAGAGATGGAGGGGGACAGGGGCGCAATCAGCCCCAGCATTTT
CDR3: CSARDGGGQGRNQPQHF

V: TRBV24-1
J: TRBJ2-1
size: many
D: TRBD2
length: 18
DNA: TGTGCCACCAGTGGGGGGACTAGCGGGAGTCGCACCTACAATGAGCAGTTCTTC
CDR3: CATSGGTSGSRTYNEQFF

V: TRBV27
J: TRBJ2-3
size: -
D: -
length: 14
DNA: TGTGCCAGCAGTTTATCGACAACGACAGATACGCAGTATTTT
CDR3: CASSLSTTTDTQYF

V: TRBV12-3/TRBV12-4
J: TRBJ2-3
size: -
D: TRBD2
length: 17
DNA: TGTGCCAGCAGTGCCCCGACTAGCGGGAGGGACGCAGATACGCAGTATTTT
CDR3: CASSAPTSGRDADTQYF

V: TRBV29-1
J: TRBJ1-2
size: many
D: -
length: 12
DNA: TGCAGCGTTGCGCTGACAGCGTATGGCTACACCTTC
CDR3: CSVALTAYGYTF

V: TRBV20-1
J: TRBJ2-1
size: -
D: TRBD2
length: 15
DNA: TGCAGTGCCCAGGGACTAGCGGGAGGAAACAATGAGCAGTTCTTC
CDR3: CSAQGLAGGNNEQFF

V: TRBV20-1
J: TRBJ1-3
size: -
D: TRBD1
length: 14
DNA: TGCAGTGCTGGCTCCGGGACAGCAGGAAACACCATATATTTT
CDR3: CSAGSGTAGNTIYF

V: TRBV28
J: TRBJ2-1
size: -
D: -
length: 14
DNA: TGTGCCAGCAGTTTTCCAGGGTCGGTCAATGAGCAGTTCTTC
CDR3: CASSFPGSVNEQFF

V: TRBV7-2
J: TRBJ2-4
size: -
D: -
length: 15
DNA: TGTGCCAGCAGCAATAGACACGGGAGTGGGAACATTCAGTACTTC
CDR3: CASSNRHGSGNIQYF

V: TRBV6-1
J: TRBJ2-1
size: many
D: TRBD2
length: 16
DNA: TGTGCCACCGGGCTAGCGGGACTTGGGACGCATAATGAGCAGTTCTTC
CDR3: CATGLAGLGTHNEQFF

V: TRBV3-1
J: TRBJ2-1
size: many
D: TRBD2
length: 15
DNA: TGTGCCAGCAGCCAAGACTGGCGGGAGAGCAATGAGCAGTTCTTC
CDR3: CASSQDWRESNEQFF

V: TRBV12-3/TRBV12-4
J: TRBJ2-7
size: few
D: -
length: 15
DNA: TGTGCCAGCAGTTTTGGAGGCATTAATCCCTACGAGCAGTACTTC
CDR3: CASSFGGINPYEQYF

V: TRBV27
J: TRBJ2-5
size: many
D: -
length: 14
DNA: TGTGCCAGCAGTTTAGTTACGGCTCGGGAGACCCAGTACTTC
CDR3: CASSLVTARETQYF

V: TRBV6-1
J: TRBJ2-5
size: few
D: -
length: 15
DNA: TGTGCCAGCAAACCCGGCAGACGGCTCCAAGAGACCCAGTACTTC
CDR3: CASKPGRRLQETQYF

V: TRBV7-8
J: TRBJ2-3
size: -
D: -
length: 15
DNA: TGTGCCAGCAGAGAACTAGTTACTAGCACAGATACGCAGTATTTT
CDR3: CASRELVTSTDTQYF

V: TRBV9
J: TRBJ1-5
size: few
D: TRBD1
length: 15
DNA: TGTGCCAGCAGCACCGGGACAGGGTATAATCAGCCCCAGCATTTT
CDR3: CASSTGTGYNQPQHF

V: TRBV27
J: TRBJ1-5
size: many
D: -
length: 14
DNA: TGTGCCAGCAGTTTTCGGCGTAGCAATCAGCCCCAGCATTTT
CDR3: CASSFRRSNQPQHF

V: TRBV11-2
J: TRBJ2-7
size: -
D: -
length: 16
DNA: TGTGCCAGCAGCTTAGATGTTCGTAAAAGCTCCTACGAGCAGTACTTC
CDR3: CASSLDVRKSSYEQYF

V: TRBV19
J: TRBJ2-7
size: once
D: -
length: 14
DNA: TGTGCCAGTAGTATGGGGGGCCGAAGCGACGAGCAGTACTTC
CDR3: CASSMGGRSDEQYF

V: TRBV12-3/TRBV12-4
J: TRBJ1-1
size: many
D: -
length: 14
DNA: TGTGCCAGCAGTTCAGGACAATCGAACACTGAAGCTTTCTTT
CDR3: CASSSGQSNTEAFF